This T cell receptor beta chain was found in a study of blood T cell repertoires in COVID-19. On the study more broadly: Some COVID-19 samples were acute and others convalescent; all came from the United States, Italy and Spain. Nucleic acid was either cDNA or gDNA, and it came from T cells, B-cell-depleted T cells, or PBMCs.

Germline lookup yields CDR1 MNHNS and CDR2 SASEGT. The CDR3 length is 15 residues. Trimming took 2 bases from V and 0 from J, leaving 10 bases between them. Libraries were prepared by immunoSEQ multiplex PCR; TCRdb keeps only in-frame clonotypes and omits some of them. Here the sample spans 150,000 to 200,000 clones, roughly 84% being singletons. This chain uses TRBV6-1 with TRBJ2-5; perhaps TRBD1 as D (6 bases). The material sequenced was peripheral blood. The TCR originated in a human donor with acute or convalescent COVID-19. The donor label of this sample is uncertain. CDR3 nucleotide sequence: TGTGCCAGCAGTGAACAGGGGACGTACCAAGAGACCCAGTACTTC. Its translation is CASSEQGTYQETQYF.